Shown below are 26 T cell receptor beta chains from a single sample sequenced in a study of blood T cell repertoires in COVID-19. Profiled with immunoSEQ multiplex PCR; TCRdb holds only in-frame clones, not every one. The sample includes around 220,000 clones, roughly 90% of them seen just once. Source material: peripheral blood. The receptors originated from a woman in her fifties or sixties with acute or convalescent COVID-19.

This clone was found a few times. The chain couples TRBV5-5 to TRBJ2-3; 10 bases match TRBD1. Unmatched junction bases numbered 2, after V lost 4 bases and J lost 6 bases. The CDR3 spans 13 residues. The germline CDR1 and CDR2 sequences are SGHKS and YYEKEE (reference sequence). The CDR3 DNA follows: TGTGCCAGCAGCGGGACAGGGGCGGATACGCAGTATTTT. Its translation is CASSGTGADTQYF.

This clone was picked up a small number of times. V is TRBV30 and J is TRBJ1-2; 10 bases line up with TRBD1. Per germline, CDR1 GTSNPN and CDR2 SVGIG (reference sequence). The CDR3 consists of 13 residues. V shed 5 bases, J shed 4 bases, and the junction held 4 bases outside the gene matches. Written as DNA, the CDR3 is TGTGCCTGGTCCCGGACAGGGGGCTATGGCTACACCTTC. Translated: CAWSRTGGYGYTF.

The table lists this clone with a count of one. This sequence joins TRBV7-9 and TRBJ1-4; 7 positions agree with TRBD1. Germline values: CDR1 SEHNR, CDR2 FQNEAQ (reference sequence). The CDR3 totals 15 residues. The J segment lost 1 base and the V segment lost 7 bases, leaving 6 bases of the junction unmatched. The CDR3 DNA reads as TGTGCCAGCACCCCAGGGGGAGTAACTAATGAAAAACTGTTTTTT. Its protein is CASTPGGVTNEKLFF.

This sequence joins TRBV7-6 and TRBJ1-5; 7 nucleotides align to TRBD1. Germline assignment: CDR1 SGHVS and CDR2 FNYEAQ. J gave up 0 bases and V 5 bases, and 10 bases lay outside the gene matches. This CDR3 has 17 amino acids. Here the CDR3 reads CASSTGTAIYSNQPQHF. CDR3 nucleotides: TGTGCCAGCAGCACCGGGACAGCGATATATAGCAATCAGCCCCAGCATTTT.

V usage is TRBV5-1 and J usage is TRBJ1-5; tentative D call: TRBD1 (6 bases). Trimming took 0 bases from V and 8 from J, leaving 15 bases between them. Germline V lookup: CDR1 SGHRS, CDR2 YFSETQ. This CDR3 contains 15 residues. The CDR3 spells CASSLAGQTTEPQHF. The CDR3 DNA sequence: TGCGCCAGCAGCTTGGCCGGACAGACAACGGAGCCCCAGCATTTT.

The rearrangement joins TRBV18 to TRBJ1-6; 8 nucleotides agree with TRBD1. The CDR3 runs 15 residues. V was pared by 5 bases and J by 12 bases, with 12 bases of the junction left unmatched. Germline CDR1 and CDR2: KGHSH and LQKENI. CDR3 DNA sequence: TGTGCCAGCTCAGACGACAGGGGAGGGTGGAGACCCCTCCACTTT. Translating gives CASSDDRGGWRPLHF.

In this sample, this clone turned up once. The chain employs TRBV6-5 and TRBJ2-7; 8 bases map to TRBD2. Germline V lookup: CDR1 MNHEY, CDR2 SVGAGI. This CDR3 is 14 amino acids long. Trimming took 6 bases from V and 7 from J; bases not matched to a gene: 11. CDR3 nucleotides: TGTGCCAGCAGGAGGGGGACTAGGACTGAAGAGCAGTACTTC. Protein: CASRRGTRTEEQYF.

The genes are TRBV2 and TRBJ2-3; possibly TRBD1 for D (5 bases). With 5 bases removed from V and 1 base from J, the gap between germline ends came to 22 bases. The CDR3 runs 18 residues. Looked up from germline, CDR1 is SNHLY and CDR2 is FYNNEI. In DNA form, the CDR3 reads TGTGCCAGCAGTCCCAGGGCCTTAATACAACCACGCACAGATACGCAGTATTTT. Protein sequence: CASSPRALIQPRTDTQYF.

V usage is TRBV7-2 and J usage is TRBJ1-2; 8 bases fit TRBD1. Germline V gives CDR1 SGHTA, CDR2 FQGNSA. The CDR3 contains 14 residues. V lost 1 base and J lost 8; bases outside the gene matches: 6. The DNA of the CDR3 is TGTGCCAGCAGCTTAGAGTCAGGGGGCTGGGGCTACACCTTC. Protein sequence: CASSLESGGWGYTF.

The V and J genes are TRBV27 and TRBJ2-6; no reliable D call. This CDR3 is 16 amino acids long. V was clipped by 5 bases and J by 2 bases, with 13 bases between them. CDR1 is MNHEY, CDR2 SMNVEV, per germline (reference sequence). CDR3 sequence: CASSGEEWTGANVLTF. The CDR3 region has the DNA TGTGCCAGCAGTGGAGAGGAATGGACTGGGGCCAACGTCCTGACTTTC.

This clone was picked up many times. The rearrangement joins TRBV21-1 to TRBJ1-1. TRBV21-1 counts as a pseudogene. The CDR3 totals 13 residues. The CDR3 coding sequence is TGTGCCAGCAGCACGGACTGGGGAACTGAAGCTTTCTTT. The encoded protein is CASSTDWGTEAFF.

The chain couples TRBV30 to TRBJ1-1; D is undetermined. Germline CDR1 reads GTSNPN; CDR2 reads SVGIG (reference sequence). The V and J ends lost 8 bases and 6 bases respectively, with 16 bases between them. CDR3 length equals 12 residues. CDR3 protein: CARTTSGAEAFF. DNA for the CDR3: TGTGCCCGAACGACATCCGGGGCTGAAGCTTTCTTT.

This clone was observed a single time. The chain recombines TRBV10-3 with TRBJ2-6; the match to TRBD1 covers 10 bases. Germline values: CDR1 ENHRY, CDR2 SYGVKD. CDR3 size: 16 residues. V shed 2 bases and J 2 bases; nucleotides not matched to a gene: 0. The CDR3 spells CAISEGQGAGANVLTF. For the CDR3, the DNA is TGTGCCATCAGTGAGGGACAGGGGGCTGGGGCCAACGTCCTGACTTTC.

The chain has TRBV19 and TRBJ1-3; D unresolved. There are 14 residues in the CDR3. V was cut by 6 bases and J by 2 bases, with 11 bases left in between. Per the germline V gene, CDR1 is LNHDA and CDR2 is SQIVND (reference sequence). CDR3 region: CASRWTEAGNTIYF. Here the CDR3 DNA reads TGTGCCAGTAGGTGGACTGAGGCTGGAAACACCATATATTTT.

The V and J genes are TRBV7-3 and TRBJ2-2; 12 bases align to TRBD1. This CDR3 region has 16 residues. Germline V gene lookup returns CDR1 SGHTA and CDR2 FQGTGA. Trimming cost V 5 bases and J 5 bases; bases outside gene matches: 6. In DNA form, the CDR3 reads TGTGCCAGCAGCAGGGGACAGGGGGCGAGGACCGGGGAGCTGTTTTTT. As protein: CASSRGQGARTGELFF.

This clone has only one observation. The V call is TRBV2, the J call TRBJ2-3; 8 nucleotides match TRBD2. The ends lost 6 bases at V and 2 bases at J; junction bases unmatched: 7. The CDR3 is made up of 15 amino acids. The germline CDR1 and CDR2 sequences are SNHLY and FYNNEI. The CDR3 is CASRSSGAHTDTQYF. The CDR3 nucleotides are TGTGCCAGCAGAAGTAGCGGGGCACACACAGATACGCAGTATTTT. Complete variable domain (other parts from reference TRBV2 and TRBJ2-3): EPEVTQTPSHQVTQMGQEVILRCVPISNHLYFYWYRQILGQKVEFLVSFYNNEISEKSEIFDDQFSVERPDGSNFTLKIRSTKLEDSAMYFCASRSSGAHTDTQYFGPGTRLTVL.

The chain couples TRBV7-7 to TRBJ2-7, with 8 positions matching TRBD2. CDR3 length equals 15 residues. Germline CDR1 reads SSHAT; CDR2 reads FNYEAQ (reference sequence). V lost 5 bases and J lost 2; bases outside the gene matches: 8. CDR3 nucleotides: TGTGCCAGCAGCCCAGGACTAGCTGAGGCCTACGAGCAGTACTTC. Its translation is CASSPGLAEAYEQYF.

The V gene is TRBV29-1, the J gene TRBJ2-1; no definite D call. The V gene's germline CDR1 is SQVTM and CDR2 ANQGSEA. This CDR3 has 13 residues. Trimming cost V 4 bases and J 1 base, with 8 bases left between them. The CDR3 protein is CSVVQNSYNEQFF. The DNA for the CDR3 is TGCAGCGTTGTACAGAATTCCTACAATGAGCAGTTCTTC.

The chain uses TRBV6-5 and TRBJ1-2; 7 bases fit TRBD1. The ends lost 6 bases at V and 2 bases at J; junction bases unmatched: 9. The CDR3 consists of 15 residues. The germline V gene has CDR1 MNHEY and CDR2 SVGAGI. This CDR3 is CASRPRQGLNYGYTF. CDR3 sequence (DNA): TGTGCCAGCAGACCTCGACAGGGCTTGAACTATGGCTACACCTTC.

This clone appeared a few times. The rearrangement links TRBV30 to TRBJ2-4; 7 bases agree with TRBD2. The CDR3 is made up of 14 amino acids. Germline V gene lookup returns CDR1 GTSNPN and CDR2 SVGIG (reference sequence). J gave up 8 bases and V 4 bases, and 11 bases lay outside the gene matches. The CDR3 DNA reads as TGTGCCTGGACGACCTGGGGAGGGGAGGACATTCAGTACTTC. Its protein product is CAWTTWGGEDIQYF.

The gene calls are TRBV25-1 and TRBJ1-6; D is possibly TRBD1 (6 bases). The CDR3 length is 15 residues. From germline, CDR1 is MGHDK and CDR2 SYGVNS. V was trimmed by 3 bases and J by 6 bases, leaving 12 bases between them. The CDR3: CASSDRGQLNSPLHF. CDR3 coding DNA: TGTGCCAGCAGTGACCGAGGACAGCTTAATTCACCCCTCCACTTT. Looking up the rest from reference TRBV25-1 and TRBJ1-6 gives the full variable domain: EADIYQTPRYLVIGTGKKITLECSQTMGHDKMYWYQQDPGMELHLIHYSYGVNSTEKGDLSSESTVSRIRTEHFPLTLESARPSHTSQYLCASSDRGQLNSPLHFGNGTRLTVT.

V and J are TRBV11-2 and TRBJ1-5; D is uncertain. CDR1 is SGHAT and CDR2 is FQNNGV in the germline V gene. The CDR3 is 14 amino acids. V lost 1 base and J 1 base, leaving 5 bases between the germline ends. Here the CDR3 DNA reads TGTGCCAGCAGCTTAGCCGGGAGCAATCAGCCCCAGCATTTT. Translated: CASSLAGSNQPQHF. Looking up the rest from reference TRBV11-2 and TRBJ1-5 gives the full variable domain: EAGVAQSPRYKIIEKRQSVAFWCNPISGHATLYWYQQILGQGPKLLIQFQNNGVVDDSQLPKDRFSAERLKGVDSTLKIQPAKLEDSAVYLCASSLAGSNQPQHFGDGTRLSIL.

CDR3 sequence reads: CASSIVVAGYTGELFF. The CDR3 nucleotides are TGTGCCAGTAGTATAGTCGTTGCGGGATACACCGGGGAGCTGTTTTTT. The chain employs TRBV19 and TRBJ2-2, with a tentative D call TRBD2 (6 bases). The V end was cut by 1 base, the J end by 3 bases, with 12 bases between. In germline, CDR1 is LNHDA, CDR2 SQIVND (reference sequence). The length of the CDR3 is 16 residues.

V is TRBV21-1 and J is TRBJ2-1; the table's TRBD2 call for D was not verified on the DNA. TRBV21-1 is a pseudogene. This CDR3 region has 13 residues. The CDR3: CASAGLRYNEQFF. DNA for the CDR3: TGTGCCAGCGCGGGACTCCGCTACAATGAGCAGTTCTTC.

A few counts support this clone. For the CDR3, the DNA is TGTGCCAGCAGCCCGGTCGGGGGCTCCTACGAGCAGTACTTC. Translated: CASSPVGGSYEQYF. V gene TRBV7-2 combines with J gene TRBJ2-7; D is perhaps TRBD2 (6 bases). The CDR3 contains 14 residues. V was shortened by 5 bases and J by 0 bases, with 11 bases between the two germline ends. Germline CDR1 and CDR2: SGHTA and FQGNSA.

This chain links TRBV19 with TRBJ2-2; a weak D match, TRBD1 (6 bases). Trimming removed 0 bases from V and 7 bases from J, with 18 bases in between. The CDR3 loop spans 17 amino acids. Germline CDR1 and CDR2: LNHDA and SQIVND (reference sequence). For the CDR3, the DNA is TGTGCCAGTAGTATAGATCTAGGGGACACCCTAGGCGGGGAGCTGTTTTTT. Translating gives CASSIDLGDTLGGELFF. Complete variable domain (other parts from reference TRBV19 and TRBJ2-2): DGGITQSPKYLFRKEGQNVTLSCEQNLNHDAMYWYRQDPGQGLRLIYYSQIVNDFQKGDIAEGYSVSREKKESFPLTVTSAQKNPTAFYLCASSIDLGDTLGGELFFGEGSRLTVL.